The clone carrying this TCR beta chain occurred once. In the original processing: Counts of nucleated cells, estimated from reference gene primer amplification, were obtained. Only in-frame clones appear in the TCRdb table, and some are missing; sequencing was by immunoSEQ multiplex PCR. For V, J and clone size, that table is used; D and trimming come from the DNA. The sample shows 60,000 to 75,000 clones, approximately 90% of them seen only once. The V and J ends lost 7 bases and 3 bases, in that order; junction bases with no gene match: 12. CDR1 and CDR2 (germline): LNHDA, SQIVND (reference sequence). The CDR3 totals 16 residues. These data belong to a study of blood T cell repertoires in COVID-19.

The specimen was peripheral blood. This chain links TRBV19 with TRBJ1-2; 9 bases agree with TRBD1. This sequence originates from a woman older than 75 with acute or convalescent COVID-19. CDR3 loop: CASTTGQGHFDYGYTF. CDR3 coding DNA: TGTGCCAGTACAACGGGACAGGGACATTTCGACTATGGCTACACCTTC.